This TCR beta chain stems from a study of OX40 agonist ivuxolimab in advanced cancers. General study findings and limits: Relatively little clonal expansion, among the lowest observed, appeared in partial responders at 0.1-3.0 mg/kg.

Produced via immunoSEQ multiplex PCR; TCRdb's table is partial and in-frame only. The profile shows about 45,000 clones, about 80% of them singletons. With regard to this clone: What it recognizes is unknown.

Trimming took 5 bases from V and 0 from J; bases not matched to a gene: 9. The CDR3 length is 17 residues. Germline V gene data show CDR1 as SEHNR and CDR2 as FQNEAQ (reference sequence). The TCR sequence derives from an adult with an advanced solid tumor such as melanoma, head and neck, liver or kidney cancer. The rearrangement links TRBV7-9 to TRBJ2-3, with 9 positions matching TRBD2. Sequenced here: CD4+ or CD8+ T cells sorted from blood, sampled in a trial of the OX40 agonist ivuxolimab. CDR3 sequence reads: CASSQSAGGISTDTQYF. The CDR3 DNA sequence: TGTGCCAGCAGCCAAAGTGCGGGAGGGATTAGCACAGATACGCAGTATTTT.